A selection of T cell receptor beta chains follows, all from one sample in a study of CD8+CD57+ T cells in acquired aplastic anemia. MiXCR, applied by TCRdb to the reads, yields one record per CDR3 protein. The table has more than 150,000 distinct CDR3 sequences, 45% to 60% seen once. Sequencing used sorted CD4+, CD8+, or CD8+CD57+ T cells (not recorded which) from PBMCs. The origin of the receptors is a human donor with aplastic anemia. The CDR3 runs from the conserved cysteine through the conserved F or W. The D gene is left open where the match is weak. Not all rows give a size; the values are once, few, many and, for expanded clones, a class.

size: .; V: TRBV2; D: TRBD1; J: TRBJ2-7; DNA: TGTGCCAGCATAGGGGGGACAGGGGACTACGAGCAGTACTTC; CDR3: CASIGGTGDYEQYF
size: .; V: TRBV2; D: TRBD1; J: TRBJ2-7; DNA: TGTGCCAGCAGGAGCCGACAGGGCGAAAGCTCCTACGAGCAGTACTTC; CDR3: CASRSRQGESSYEQYF
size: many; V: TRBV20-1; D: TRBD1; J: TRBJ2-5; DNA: TGCAGTGCTATGGGACCGGGACAGCAAGAGACCCAGTACTTC; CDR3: CSAMGPGQQETQYF
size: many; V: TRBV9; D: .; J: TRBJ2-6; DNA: TGTGCCAGCAGCGTAGGCGCAAAGGCTGGGGCCAACGTCCTGACTTTC; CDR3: CASSVGAKAGANVLTF
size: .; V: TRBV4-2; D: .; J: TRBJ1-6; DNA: TGTGCCAGCAGCCCAGGACCAGGGGCGGTGTATTCACCCCTCCACTTT; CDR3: CASSPGPGAVYSPLHF
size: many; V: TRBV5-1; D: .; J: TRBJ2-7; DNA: TGCGCCAGCAGCTTGGGAGCTAGCCGGTACGAGCAGTACTTC; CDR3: CASSLGASRYEQYF
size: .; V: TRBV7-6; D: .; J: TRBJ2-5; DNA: TGTGCCAGCAGATCGGGCGACCAAGAGACCCAGTACTTC; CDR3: CASRSGDQETQYF
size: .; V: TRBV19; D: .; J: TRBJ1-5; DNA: TGTGCCAGTAAGTCAGGCCATAATCAGCCCAAGCATTTT; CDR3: CASKSGHNQPKHF
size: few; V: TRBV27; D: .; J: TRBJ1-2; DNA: TGTGCCAGCATCTGTGGGTACTATGGCTACACCTTC; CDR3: CASICGYYGYTF
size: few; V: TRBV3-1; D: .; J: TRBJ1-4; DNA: TGTGCCAGCAGCCAAATGTCCGGGGGAGGGCGCGAAAAACTGTTTTTT; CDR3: CASSQMSGGGREKLFF
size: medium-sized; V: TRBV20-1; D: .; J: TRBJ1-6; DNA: TGCAGTGCTTCCTCAGCTCGGGAGCCTAATTCACCCCTCCACTTT; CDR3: CSASSAREPNSPLHF
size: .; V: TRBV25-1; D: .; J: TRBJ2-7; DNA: TGTGCCAGCAGTGAAACGAGCCAGGGGAGCTCCTACGAGCAGTACTTC; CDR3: CASSETSQGSSYEQYF
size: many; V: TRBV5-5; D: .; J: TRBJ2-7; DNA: TGTGCCAGCCAACCTCAGGGGGGGGCCTACGAGCAGTACTTC; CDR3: CASQPQGGAYEQYF